This T cell receptor beta chain was identified in a study of CD8 T cells in Susac syndrome. Study conclusions and caveats: CD4+ repertoires of Susac syndrome patients lacked detectable clonal expansion.

Reverse transcription used about 0.45 to 1 ug RNA and random hexamers. In TCRdb, the immunoSEQ multiplex PCR reads were re-called with MiXCR into one record per CDR3 protein. The sample contains some 200,000 distinct CDR3 sequences, 90% to 96% of which appear only once. This CDR3 has 11 amino acids. Trimming took 6 bases from V and 7 from J, leaving 7 bases between them. This clonotype has more than one count but fewer than ten. Its antigen remains unidentified. The TCR comes from a human donor with Susac syndrome. This chain links TRBV12-3 or TRBV12-4 with TRBJ2-1; D is undetermined. The sequencing sample was made of CD4+ T cells from PBMCs. The CDR3 nucleotides read TGTGCCAGCAGCCCCAGGAATGAGCAGTTCTTC. Translation gives CASSPRNEQFF.